These 3 T cell receptor beta chains originate from one sample sequenced in a study of cytomegalovirus exposure and HLA in healthy donors. Primers for the PCR totalled 60 Vbeta and 13 Jbeta. The data were produced by immunoSEQ multiplex PCR, yet TCRdb's version contains in-frame clones alone and is incomplete. The table shows about 160,000 clones, with 81% occurring only once. The source material was PBMCs. The source of these receptors is a man aged 45 to 65 in good health and CMV-seropositive.

This clone showed up just once. This chain joins TRBV7-9 and TRBJ1-1, with D possibly matching TRBD1 (5 bases). Trimming cost V 6 bases and J 5 bases, with 19 bases left between them. This CDR3 region has 15 residues. In germline, CDR1 is SEHNR, CDR2 FQNEAQ (reference sequence). CDR3 sequence: CASSYQGLRGTEAFF. In DNA form, the CDR3 reads TGTGCCAGCAGTTATCAGGGTCTGCGGGGAACTGAAGCTTTCTTT.

The V gene is TRBV5-8, the J gene TRBJ2-7; a weak D match, TRBD1 (6 bases). Germline CDR1 and CDR2: SGHTS and YDEGEE. There are 13 residues in the CDR3. V was trimmed by 5 bases and J by 4 bases, leaving 13 bases between them. The CDR3 DNA reads as TGTGCCAGCAGTCCCGACAGGCGTTACGAGCAGTACTTC. This sequence encodes CASSPDRRYEQYF.

This clone came up once. CDR3 loop: CASSLGANEQFF. The CDR3 nucleotides read TGCGCCAGCAGCTTAGGAGCGAATGAGCAGTTCTTC. This chain links TRBV5-1 with TRBJ2-1; D call uncertain. This CDR3 has 12 amino acids. The germline V gene has CDR1 SGHRS and CDR2 YFSETQ. Trimming stripped 2 bases from V and 7 bases from J, with 7 bases between.